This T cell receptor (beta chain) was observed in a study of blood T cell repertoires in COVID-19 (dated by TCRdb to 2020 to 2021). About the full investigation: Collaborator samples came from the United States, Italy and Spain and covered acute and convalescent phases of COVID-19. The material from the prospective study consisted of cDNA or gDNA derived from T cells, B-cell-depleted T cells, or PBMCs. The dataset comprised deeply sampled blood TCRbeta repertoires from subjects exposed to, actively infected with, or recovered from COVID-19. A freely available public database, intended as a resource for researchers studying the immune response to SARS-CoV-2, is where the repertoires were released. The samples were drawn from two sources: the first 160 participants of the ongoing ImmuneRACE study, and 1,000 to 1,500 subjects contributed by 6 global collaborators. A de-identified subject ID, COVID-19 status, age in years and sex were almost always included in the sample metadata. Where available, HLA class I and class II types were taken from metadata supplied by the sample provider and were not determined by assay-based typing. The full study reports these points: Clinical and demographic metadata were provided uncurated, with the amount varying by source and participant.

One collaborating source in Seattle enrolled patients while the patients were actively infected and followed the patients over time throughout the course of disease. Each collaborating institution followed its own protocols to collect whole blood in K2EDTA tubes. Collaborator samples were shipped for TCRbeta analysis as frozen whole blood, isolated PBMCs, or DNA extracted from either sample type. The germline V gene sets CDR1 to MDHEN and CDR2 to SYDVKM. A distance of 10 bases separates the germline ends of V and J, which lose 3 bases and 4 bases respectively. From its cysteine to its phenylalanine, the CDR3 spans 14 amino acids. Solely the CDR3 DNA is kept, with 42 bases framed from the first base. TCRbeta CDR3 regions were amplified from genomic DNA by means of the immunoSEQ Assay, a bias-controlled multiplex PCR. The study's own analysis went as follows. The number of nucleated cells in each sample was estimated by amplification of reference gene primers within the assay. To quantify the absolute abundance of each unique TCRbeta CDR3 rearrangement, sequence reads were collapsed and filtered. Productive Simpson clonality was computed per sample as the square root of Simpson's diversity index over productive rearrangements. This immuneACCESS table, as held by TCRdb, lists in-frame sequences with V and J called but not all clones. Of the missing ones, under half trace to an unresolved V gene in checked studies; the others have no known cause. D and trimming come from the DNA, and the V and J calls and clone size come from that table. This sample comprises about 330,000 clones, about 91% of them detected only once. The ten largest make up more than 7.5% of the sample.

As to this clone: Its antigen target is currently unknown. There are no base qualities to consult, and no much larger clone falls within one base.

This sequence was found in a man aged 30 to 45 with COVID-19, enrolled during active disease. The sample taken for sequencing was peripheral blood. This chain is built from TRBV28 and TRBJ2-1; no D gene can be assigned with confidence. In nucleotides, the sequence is TGTGCCAGCAGTTTGGAGCAGCAATACAATGAGCAGTTCTTC. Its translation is CASSLEQQYNEQFF. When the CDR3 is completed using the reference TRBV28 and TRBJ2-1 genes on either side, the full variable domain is DVKVTQSSRYLVKRTGEKVFLECVQDMDHENMFWYRQDPGLGLRLIYFSYDVKMKEKGDIPEGYSVSREKKERFSLILESASTNQTSMYLCASSLEQQYNEQFFGPGTRLTVL.